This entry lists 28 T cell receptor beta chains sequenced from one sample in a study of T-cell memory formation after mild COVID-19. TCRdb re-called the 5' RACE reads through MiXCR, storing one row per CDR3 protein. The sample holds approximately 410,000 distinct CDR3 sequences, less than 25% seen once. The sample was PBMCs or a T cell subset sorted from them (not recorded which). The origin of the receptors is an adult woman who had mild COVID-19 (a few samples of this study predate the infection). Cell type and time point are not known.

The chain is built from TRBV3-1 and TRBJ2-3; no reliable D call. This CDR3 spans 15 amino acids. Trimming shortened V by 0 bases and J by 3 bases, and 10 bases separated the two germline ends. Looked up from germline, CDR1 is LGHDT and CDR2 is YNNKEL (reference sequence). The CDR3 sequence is CASSQEGYGTDTQYF. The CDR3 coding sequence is TGTGCCAGCAGCCAAGAGGGGTACGGGACAGATACGCAGTATTTT.

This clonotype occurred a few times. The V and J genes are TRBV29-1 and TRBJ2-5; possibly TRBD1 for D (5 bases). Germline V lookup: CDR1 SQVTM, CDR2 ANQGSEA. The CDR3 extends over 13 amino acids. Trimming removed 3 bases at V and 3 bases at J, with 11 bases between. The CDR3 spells CSVEKGPKETQYF. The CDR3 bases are TGCAGCGTTGAGAAGGGGCCGAAAGAGACCCAGTACTTC.

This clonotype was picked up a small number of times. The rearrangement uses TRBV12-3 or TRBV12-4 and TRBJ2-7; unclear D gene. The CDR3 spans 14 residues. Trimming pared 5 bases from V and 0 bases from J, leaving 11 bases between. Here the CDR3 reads CASSPTRSSYEQYF. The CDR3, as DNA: TGTGCCAGCAGTCCGACCAGGAGCTCCTACGAGCAGTACTTC.

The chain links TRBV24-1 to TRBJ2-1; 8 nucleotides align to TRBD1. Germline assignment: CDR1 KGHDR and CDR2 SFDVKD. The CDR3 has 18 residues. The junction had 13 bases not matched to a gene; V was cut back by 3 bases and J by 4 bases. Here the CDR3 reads CATSDPRQGTTSYNEQFF. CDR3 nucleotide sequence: TGTGCCACCAGTGATCCAAGACAGGGGACGACCTCTTACAATGAGCAGTTCTTC.

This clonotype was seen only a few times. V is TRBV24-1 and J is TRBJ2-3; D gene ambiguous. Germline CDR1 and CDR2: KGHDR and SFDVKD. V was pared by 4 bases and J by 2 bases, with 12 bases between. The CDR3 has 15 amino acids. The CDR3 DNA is TGTGCCACCAGTGAGAGAGCCTTCAACACAGATACGCAGTATTTT. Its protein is CATSERAFNTDTQYF.

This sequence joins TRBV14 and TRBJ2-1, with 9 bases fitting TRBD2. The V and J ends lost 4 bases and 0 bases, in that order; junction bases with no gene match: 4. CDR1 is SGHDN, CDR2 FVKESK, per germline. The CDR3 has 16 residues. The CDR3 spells CASSLSGRTSYNEQFF. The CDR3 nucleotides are TGTGCCAGCAGCCTCAGCGGGAGGACCTCCTACAATGAGCAGTTCTTC.

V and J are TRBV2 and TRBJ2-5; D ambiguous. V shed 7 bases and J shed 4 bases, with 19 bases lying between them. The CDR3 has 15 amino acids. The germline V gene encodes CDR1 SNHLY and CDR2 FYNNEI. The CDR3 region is CASTREVLERETQYF. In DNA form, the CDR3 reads TGTGCCAGCACCAGAGAGGTACTCGAACGAGAGACCCAGTACTTC.

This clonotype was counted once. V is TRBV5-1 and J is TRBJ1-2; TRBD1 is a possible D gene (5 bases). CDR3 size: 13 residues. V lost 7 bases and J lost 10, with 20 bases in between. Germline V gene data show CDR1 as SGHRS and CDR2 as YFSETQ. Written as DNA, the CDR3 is TGCGCCAGCGGGGACGGACAAGGACCCTTCTACACCTTC. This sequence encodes CASGDGQGPFYTF. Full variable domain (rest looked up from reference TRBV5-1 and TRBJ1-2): KAGVTQTPRYLIKTRGQQVTLSCSPISGHRSVSWYQQTPGQGLQFLFEYFSETQRNKGNFPGRFSGRQFSNSRSEMNVSTLELGDSALYLCASGDGQGPFYTFGSGTRLTVV.

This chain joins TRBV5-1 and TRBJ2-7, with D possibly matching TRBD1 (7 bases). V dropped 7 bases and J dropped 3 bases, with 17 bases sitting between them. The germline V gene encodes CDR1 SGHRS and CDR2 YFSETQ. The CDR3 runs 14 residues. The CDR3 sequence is CASSQEGANYEQYF. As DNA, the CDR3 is TGCGCCAGCTCCCAGGAGGGGGCGAACTACGAGCAGTACTTC.

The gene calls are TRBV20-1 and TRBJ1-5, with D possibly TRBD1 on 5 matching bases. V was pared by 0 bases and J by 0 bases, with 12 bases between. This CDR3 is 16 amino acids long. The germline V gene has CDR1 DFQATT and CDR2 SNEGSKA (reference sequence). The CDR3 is CSAREVGLNSNQPQHF. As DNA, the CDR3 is TGCAGTGCTAGAGAAGTGGGGCTTAATAGCAATCAGCCCCAGCATTTT.

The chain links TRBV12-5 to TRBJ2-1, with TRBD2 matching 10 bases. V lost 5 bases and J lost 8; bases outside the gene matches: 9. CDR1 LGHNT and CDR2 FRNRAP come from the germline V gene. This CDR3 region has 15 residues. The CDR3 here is CASGPPAAGGDEQFF. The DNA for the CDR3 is TGTGCTAGTGGTCCCCCGGCAGCGGGAGGGGATGAGCAGTTCTTC.

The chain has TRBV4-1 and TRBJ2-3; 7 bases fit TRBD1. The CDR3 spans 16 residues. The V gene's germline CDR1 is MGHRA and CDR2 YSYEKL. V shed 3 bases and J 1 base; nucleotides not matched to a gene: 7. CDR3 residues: CASSHQTGARTDTQYF. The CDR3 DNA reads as TGCGCCAGCAGCCATCAAACAGGGGCTCGCACAGATACGCAGTATTTT.

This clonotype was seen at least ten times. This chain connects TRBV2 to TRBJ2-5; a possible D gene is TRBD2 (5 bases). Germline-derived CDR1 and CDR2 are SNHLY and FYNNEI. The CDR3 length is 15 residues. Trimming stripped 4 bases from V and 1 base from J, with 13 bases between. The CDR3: CASSVLEGSQETQYF. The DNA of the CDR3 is TGTGCCAGCAGTGTGCTGGAAGGGAGCCAAGAGACCCAGTACTTC.

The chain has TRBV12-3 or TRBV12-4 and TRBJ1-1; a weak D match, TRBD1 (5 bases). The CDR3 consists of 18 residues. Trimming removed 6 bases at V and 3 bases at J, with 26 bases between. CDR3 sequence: CASSFTPGTHSRDTEAFF. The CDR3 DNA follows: TGTGCCAGCAGCTTCACACCCGGGACCCACTCGAGGGACACTGAAGCTTTCTTT.

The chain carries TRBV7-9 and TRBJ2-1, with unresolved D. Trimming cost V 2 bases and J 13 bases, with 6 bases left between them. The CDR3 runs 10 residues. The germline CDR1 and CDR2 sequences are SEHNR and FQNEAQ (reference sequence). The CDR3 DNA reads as TGTGCCAGCAGCTTAACTCTCCAGTTCTTC. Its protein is CASSLTLQFF.

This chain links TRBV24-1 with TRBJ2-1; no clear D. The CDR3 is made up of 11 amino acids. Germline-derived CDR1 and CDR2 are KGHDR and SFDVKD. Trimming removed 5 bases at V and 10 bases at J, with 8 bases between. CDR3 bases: TGTGCCACCAGTGGTGTAGAGGAGCAGTTCTTC. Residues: CATSGVEEQFF.

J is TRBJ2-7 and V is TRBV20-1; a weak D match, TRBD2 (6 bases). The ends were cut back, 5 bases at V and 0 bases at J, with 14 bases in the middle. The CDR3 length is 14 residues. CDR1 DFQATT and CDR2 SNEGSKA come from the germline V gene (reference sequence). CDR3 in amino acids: CSASGEVSSYEQYF. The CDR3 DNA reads TGCAGTGCTTCTGGGGAGGTCAGCTCCTACGAGCAGTACTTC.

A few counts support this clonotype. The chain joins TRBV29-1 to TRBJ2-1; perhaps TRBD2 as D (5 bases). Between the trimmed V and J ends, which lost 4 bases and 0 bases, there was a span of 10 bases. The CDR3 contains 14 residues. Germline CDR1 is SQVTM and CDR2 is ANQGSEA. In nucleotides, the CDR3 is TGCAGCGTTGTAGCGAAAAACTCCTACAATGAGCAGTTCTTC. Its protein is CSVVAKNSYNEQFF.

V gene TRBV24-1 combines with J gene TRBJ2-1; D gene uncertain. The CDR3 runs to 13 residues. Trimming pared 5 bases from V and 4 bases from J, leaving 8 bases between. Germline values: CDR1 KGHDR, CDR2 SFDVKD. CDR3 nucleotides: TGTGCCACCAGTGGTCAGGCTTACAATGAGCAGTTCTTC. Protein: CATSGQAYNEQFF.

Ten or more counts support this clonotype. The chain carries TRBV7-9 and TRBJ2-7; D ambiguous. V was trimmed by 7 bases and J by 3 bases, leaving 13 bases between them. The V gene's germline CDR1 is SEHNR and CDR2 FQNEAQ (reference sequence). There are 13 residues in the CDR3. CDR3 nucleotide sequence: TGTGCCAGCAAGACGGTAAAACGCTACGAGCAGTACTTC. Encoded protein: CASKTVKRYEQYF.

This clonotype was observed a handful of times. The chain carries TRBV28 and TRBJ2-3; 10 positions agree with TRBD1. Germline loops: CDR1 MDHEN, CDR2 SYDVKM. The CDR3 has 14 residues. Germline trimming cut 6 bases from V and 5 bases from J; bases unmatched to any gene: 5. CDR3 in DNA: TGTGCCAGCAGGTCGGGACAGGGGATAGATACGCAGTATTTT. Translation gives CASRSGQGIDTQYF.

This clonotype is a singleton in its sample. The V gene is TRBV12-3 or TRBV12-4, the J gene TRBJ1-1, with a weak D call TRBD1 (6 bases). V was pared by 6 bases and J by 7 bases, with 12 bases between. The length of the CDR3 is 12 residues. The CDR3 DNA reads TGTGCCAGCAGCCGGGGGCAGGGTGAAGCTTTCTTT. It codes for CASSRGQGEAFF.

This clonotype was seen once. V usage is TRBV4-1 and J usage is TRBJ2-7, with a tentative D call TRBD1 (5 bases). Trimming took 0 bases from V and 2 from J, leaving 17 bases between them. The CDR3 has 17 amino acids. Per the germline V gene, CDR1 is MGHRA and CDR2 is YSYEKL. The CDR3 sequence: CASSQDRVSGSPYEQYF. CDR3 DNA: TGCGCCAGCAGCCAAGATAGGGTATCAGGGTCCCCCTACGAGCAGTACTTC.

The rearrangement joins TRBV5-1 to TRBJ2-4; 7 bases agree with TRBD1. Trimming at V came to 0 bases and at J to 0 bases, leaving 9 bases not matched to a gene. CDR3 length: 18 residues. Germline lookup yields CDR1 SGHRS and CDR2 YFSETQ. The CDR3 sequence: CASSLGETGNLAKNIQYF. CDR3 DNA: TGCGCCAGCAGCTTGGGAGAGACAGGGAACCTAGCCAAAAACATTCAGTACTTC.

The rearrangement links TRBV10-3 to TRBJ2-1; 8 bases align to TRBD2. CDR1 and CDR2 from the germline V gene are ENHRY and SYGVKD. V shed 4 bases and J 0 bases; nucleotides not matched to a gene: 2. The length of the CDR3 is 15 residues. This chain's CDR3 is CAISGGGLSYNEQFF. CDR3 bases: TGTGCCATCAGTGGCGGGGGGCTCTCCTACAATGAGCAGTTCTTC.

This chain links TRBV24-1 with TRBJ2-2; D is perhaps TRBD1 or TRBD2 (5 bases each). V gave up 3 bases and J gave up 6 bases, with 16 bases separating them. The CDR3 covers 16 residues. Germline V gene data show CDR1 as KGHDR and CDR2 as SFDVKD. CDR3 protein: CATSDRKGRRAGELFF. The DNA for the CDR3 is TGTGCCACCAGTGATAGGAAGGGGAGAAGGGCCGGGGAGCTGTTTTTT.

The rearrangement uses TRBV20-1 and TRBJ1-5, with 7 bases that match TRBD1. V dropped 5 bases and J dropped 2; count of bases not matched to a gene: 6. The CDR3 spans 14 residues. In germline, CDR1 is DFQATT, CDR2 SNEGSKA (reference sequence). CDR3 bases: TGCAGTGCTTCGGACAGGCGGGGCAATCAGCCCCAGCATTTT. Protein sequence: CSASDRRGNQPQHF.

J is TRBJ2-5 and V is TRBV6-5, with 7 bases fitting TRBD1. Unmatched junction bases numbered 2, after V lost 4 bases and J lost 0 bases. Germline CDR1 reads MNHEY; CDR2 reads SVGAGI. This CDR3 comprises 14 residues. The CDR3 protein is CASSWGQNQETQYF. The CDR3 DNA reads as TGTGCCAGCAGTTGGGGACAGAACCAAGAGACCCAGTACTTC.